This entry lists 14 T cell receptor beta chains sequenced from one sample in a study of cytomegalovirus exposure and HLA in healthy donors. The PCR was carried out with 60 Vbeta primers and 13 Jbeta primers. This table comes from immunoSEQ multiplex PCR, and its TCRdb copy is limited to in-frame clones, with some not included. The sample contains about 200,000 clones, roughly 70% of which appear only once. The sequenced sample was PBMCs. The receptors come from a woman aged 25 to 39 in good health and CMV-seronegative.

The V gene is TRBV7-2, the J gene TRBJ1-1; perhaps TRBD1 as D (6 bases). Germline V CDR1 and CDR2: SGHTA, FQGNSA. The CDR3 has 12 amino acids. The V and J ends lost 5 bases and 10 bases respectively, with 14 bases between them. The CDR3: CASSLGGRGAFF. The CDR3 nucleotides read TGTGCCAGCAGCCTCGGGGGGCGCGGAGCTTTCTTT.

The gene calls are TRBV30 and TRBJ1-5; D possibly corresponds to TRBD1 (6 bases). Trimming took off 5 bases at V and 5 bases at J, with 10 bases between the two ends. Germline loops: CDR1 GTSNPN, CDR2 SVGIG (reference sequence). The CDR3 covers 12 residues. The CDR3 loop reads CAWGQGYQPQHF. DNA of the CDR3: TGTGCCTGGGGCCAGGGGTATCAGCCCCAGCATTTT.

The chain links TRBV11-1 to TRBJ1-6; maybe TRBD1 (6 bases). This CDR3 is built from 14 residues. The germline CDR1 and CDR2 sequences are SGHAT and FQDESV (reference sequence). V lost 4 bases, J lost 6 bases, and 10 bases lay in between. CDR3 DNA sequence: TGTGCCAGCAGCTCGACAGGATTTAATTCACCCCTCCACTTT. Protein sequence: CASSSTGFNSPLHF.

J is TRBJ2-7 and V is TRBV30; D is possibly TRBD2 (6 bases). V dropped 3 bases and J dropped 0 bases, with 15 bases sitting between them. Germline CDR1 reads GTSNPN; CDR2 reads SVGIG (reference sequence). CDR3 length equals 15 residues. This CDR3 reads CAWSFRDSSSYEQYF. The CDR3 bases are TGTGCCTGGAGCTTCCGGGACTCGAGCTCCTACGAGCAGTACTTC.

The CDR3 protein is CATSSRVQTWPQHF. In DNA form, the CDR3 reads TGTGCCACCAGCAGCCGGGTCCAAACTTGGCCCCAGCATTTT. This chain connects TRBV15 to TRBJ1-5; no clear D. CDR3 length: 14 residues. The germline V gene encodes CDR1 LNHNV and CDR2 YYDKDF (reference sequence). The V gene lost 3 bases and the J gene lost 9 bases, with 15 bases spanning the gap.

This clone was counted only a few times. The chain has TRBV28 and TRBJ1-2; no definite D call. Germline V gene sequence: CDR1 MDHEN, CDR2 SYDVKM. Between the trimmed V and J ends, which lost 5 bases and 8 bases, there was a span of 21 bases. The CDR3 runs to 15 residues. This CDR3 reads CASSPRGEERSGYTF. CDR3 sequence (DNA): TGTGCCAGCAGTCCCCGCGGGGAGGAGAGGTCCGGCTACACCTTC.

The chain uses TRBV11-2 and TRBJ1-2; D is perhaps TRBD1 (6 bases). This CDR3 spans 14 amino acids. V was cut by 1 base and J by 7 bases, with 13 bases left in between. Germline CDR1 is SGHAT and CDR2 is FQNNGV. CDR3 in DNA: TGTGCCAGCAGCTTAGCCAGGACAGTGCTTGGCTACACCTTC. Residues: CASSLARTVLGYTF.

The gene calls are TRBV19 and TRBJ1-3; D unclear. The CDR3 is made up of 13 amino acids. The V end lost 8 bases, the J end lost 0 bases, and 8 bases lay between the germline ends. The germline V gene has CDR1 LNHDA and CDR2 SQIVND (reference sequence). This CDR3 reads CASERHSGNTIYF. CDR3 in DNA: TGTGCCAGTGAGCGGCACTCTGGAAACACCATATATTTT.

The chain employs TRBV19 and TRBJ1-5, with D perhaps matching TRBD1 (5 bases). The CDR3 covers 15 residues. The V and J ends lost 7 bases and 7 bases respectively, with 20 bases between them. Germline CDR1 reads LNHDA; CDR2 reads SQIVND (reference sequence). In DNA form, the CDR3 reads TGTGCCAGTAAGGGGCGCGTGTACAGGCCCCAGCCCCAGCATTTT. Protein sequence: CASKGRVYRPQPQHF.

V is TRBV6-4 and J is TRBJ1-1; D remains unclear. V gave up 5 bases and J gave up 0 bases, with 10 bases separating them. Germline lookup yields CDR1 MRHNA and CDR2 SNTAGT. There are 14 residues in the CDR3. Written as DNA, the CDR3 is TGTGCCAGCAGTTTAGAATTCATGAACACTGAAGCTTTCTTT. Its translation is CASSLEFMNTEAFF.

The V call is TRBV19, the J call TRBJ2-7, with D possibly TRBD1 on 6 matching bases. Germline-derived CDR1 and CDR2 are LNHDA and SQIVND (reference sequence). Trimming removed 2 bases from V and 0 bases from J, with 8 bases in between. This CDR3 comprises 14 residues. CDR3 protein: CASSINRDSYEQYF. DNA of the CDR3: TGTGCCAGTAGTATAAACAGGGACTCCTACGAGCAGTACTTC.

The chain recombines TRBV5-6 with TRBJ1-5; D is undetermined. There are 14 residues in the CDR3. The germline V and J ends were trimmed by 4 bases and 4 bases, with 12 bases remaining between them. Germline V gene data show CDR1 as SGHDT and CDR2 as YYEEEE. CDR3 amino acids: CASSPDGENQPQHF. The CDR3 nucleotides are TGTGCCAGCAGCCCCGATGGGGAGAATCAGCCCCAGCATTTT.

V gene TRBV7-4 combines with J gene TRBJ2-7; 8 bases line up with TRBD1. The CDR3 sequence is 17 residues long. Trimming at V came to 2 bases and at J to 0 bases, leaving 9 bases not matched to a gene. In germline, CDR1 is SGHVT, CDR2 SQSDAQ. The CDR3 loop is CASSLCRGQASSYEQYF. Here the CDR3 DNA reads TGTGCCAGCAGCTTATGTCGGGGACAGGCCTCCTCCTACGAGCAGTACTTC.

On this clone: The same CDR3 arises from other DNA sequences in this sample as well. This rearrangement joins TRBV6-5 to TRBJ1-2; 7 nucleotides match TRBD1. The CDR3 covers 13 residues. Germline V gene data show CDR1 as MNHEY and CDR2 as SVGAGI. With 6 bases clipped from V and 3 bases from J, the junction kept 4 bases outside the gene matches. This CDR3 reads CASSPTGDYGYTF. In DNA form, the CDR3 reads TGTGCCAGCAGCCCTACAGGGGACTATGGCTACACCTTC.